One T cell receptor (beta chain) is described in this entry. Source study methods: Junction-only immunoSEQ sequences carried no quality scores, so filtering differed. Assay: immunoSEQ multiplex PCR; the TCRdb copy retains only in-frame clones and omits some. V, J and clone size were drawn from that table, and D and trimming were deduced from the DNA. The sample has millions of clones, roughly 91% seen once. V lost 5 bases to trimming and J lost 7 bases; unmatched junction nucleotides: 5. The CDR3 runs to 14 residues. Per germline, CDR1 SSHAT and CDR2 FNYEAQ (reference sequence). These data originate in a study of shared clonotypes between healthy human individuals. Terminally differentiated effector memory CD45RA+ cells were left out of the naive CD8 fraction, which was CD45RO-negative and positively selected for CCR7. Recent acute infections and vaccinations were absent in the healthy HIV-negative adult donors.

Sequenced sample: naive CD8+ T cells from PBMCs. The chain carries TRBV7-7 and TRBJ2-1, with 10 bases aligning to TRBD2. The clonotype originates from a man aged 18 to 29 in good health. Some clones in this sample may be carry-over from other donors' samples. CDR3 sequence reads: CASSPSGRANEQFF. The CDR3 DNA sequence: TGTGCCAGCAGCCCTAGCGGGAGAGCGAATGAGCAGTTCTTC.